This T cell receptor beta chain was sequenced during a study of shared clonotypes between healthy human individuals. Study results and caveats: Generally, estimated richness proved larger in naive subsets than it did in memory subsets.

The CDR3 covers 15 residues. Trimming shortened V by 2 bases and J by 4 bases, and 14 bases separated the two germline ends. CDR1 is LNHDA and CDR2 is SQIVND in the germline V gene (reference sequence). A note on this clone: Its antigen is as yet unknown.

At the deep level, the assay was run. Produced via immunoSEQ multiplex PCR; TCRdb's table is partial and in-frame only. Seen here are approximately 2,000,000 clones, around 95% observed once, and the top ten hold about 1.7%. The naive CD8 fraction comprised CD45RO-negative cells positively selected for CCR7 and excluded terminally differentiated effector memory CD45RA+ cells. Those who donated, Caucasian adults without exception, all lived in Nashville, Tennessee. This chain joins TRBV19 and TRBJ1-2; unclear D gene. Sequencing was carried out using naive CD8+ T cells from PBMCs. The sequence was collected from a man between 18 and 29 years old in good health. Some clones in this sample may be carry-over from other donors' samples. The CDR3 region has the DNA TGTGCCAGTAGTATACGTGAAAATGGGATCTATGGCTACACCTTC. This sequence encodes CASSIRENGIYGYTF.